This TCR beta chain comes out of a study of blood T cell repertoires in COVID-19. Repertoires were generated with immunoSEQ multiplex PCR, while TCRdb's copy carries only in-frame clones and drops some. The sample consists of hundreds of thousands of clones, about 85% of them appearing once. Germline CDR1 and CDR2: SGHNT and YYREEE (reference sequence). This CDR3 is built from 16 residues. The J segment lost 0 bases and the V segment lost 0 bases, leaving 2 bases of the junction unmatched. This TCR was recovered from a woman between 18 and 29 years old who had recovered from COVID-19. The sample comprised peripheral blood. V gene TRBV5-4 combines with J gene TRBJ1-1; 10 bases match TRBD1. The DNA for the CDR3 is TGTGCCAGCAGCTTGGGGACAGGGGGGATGAACACTGAAGCTTTCTTT. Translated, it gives CASSLGTGGMNTEAFF.